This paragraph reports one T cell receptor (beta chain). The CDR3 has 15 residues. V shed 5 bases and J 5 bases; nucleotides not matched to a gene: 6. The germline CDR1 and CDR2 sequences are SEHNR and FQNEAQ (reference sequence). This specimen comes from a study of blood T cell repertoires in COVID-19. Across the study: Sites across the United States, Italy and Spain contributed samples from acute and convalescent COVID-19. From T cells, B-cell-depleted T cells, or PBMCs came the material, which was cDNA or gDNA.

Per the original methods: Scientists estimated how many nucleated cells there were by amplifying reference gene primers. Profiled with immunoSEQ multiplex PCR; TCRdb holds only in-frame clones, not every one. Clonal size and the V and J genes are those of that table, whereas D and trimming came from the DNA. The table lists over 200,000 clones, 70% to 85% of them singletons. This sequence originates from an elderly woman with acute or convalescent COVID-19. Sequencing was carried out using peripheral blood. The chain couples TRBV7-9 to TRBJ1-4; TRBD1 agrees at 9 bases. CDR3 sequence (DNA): TGTGCCAGCAGCCTCGGGACAGGGCGGAATGAAAAACTGTTTTTT. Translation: CASSLGTGRNEKLFF.